The entry below gives a single TCR beta chain sequence along with its context. Its antigen is still unknown. This specimen comes from a study of somatic mutations in cytotoxic T cells in rheumatoid arthritis. Turning to the study itself: The researchers flow-sorted some T-cell populations stained with V beta antibodies and got nearly 100% purity, and these included V beta1+ cells sequenced for TCRB. General study findings and limits: Age was associated with higher CD8+ clonality in rheumatoid arthritis patients, not in healthy controls. For about an eighth of the roughly 65 patients, a single CD8+ clone accounted for more than 20% of CD8+ cells. TRBV07 appeared slightly underrepresented in the rheumatoid arthritis patients. That finding was not adjusted to account for multiple comparisons.

TCRdb's copy holds only in-frame clones and misses some; the assay was immunoSEQ multiplex PCR. The sample has over 10,000 clones, around 74% seen once. Trimming pared 6 bases from V and 7 bases from J, leaving 18 bases between. Germline CDR1 is SGHNT and CDR2 is YENEEA. The CDR3 runs 14 residues. Material for sequencing was CD8+ T cells sorted from blood. This receptor was obtained from a woman between 40 and 55 years old in good health. The chain couples TRBV11-3 to TRBJ1-2; maybe TRBD1 (6 bases). CDR3 sequence (DNA): TGTGCCAGCAGTGGGGGGGGCGTACTCTCTGGCTACACCTTC. It codes for CASSGGGVLSGYTF.